The 9 T cell receptor beta chains below were found in one sample sequenced in a study of lymphopenia after photon versus proton radiotherapy. The assay was immunoSEQ multiplex PCR, and TCRdb's table has in-frame clones only and misses some. Found here are around 6,800 clones, roughly 80% of them singletons; the top ten hold roughly 50%. The material was peripheral blood, obtained from a patient treated with photon-based radiotherapy. Every receptor here comes from a man younger than 45 with gastric cancer.

The chain links TRBV11-1 to TRBJ1-3; D not resolved. The CDR3 is 17 residues long. Germline CDR1 is SGHAT and CDR2 is FQDESV (reference sequence). Trimming removed 1 base at V and 0 bases at J, with 13 bases between. The CDR3 protein is CASSLGGGRTSGNTIYF. CDR3 nucleotides: TGTGCCAGCAGCTTAGGAGGCGGCAGAACCTCTGGAAACACCATATATTTT.

Here the CDR3 DNA reads TGTGCCAGCAGTAGAGGGACAGGGGGCGTGCCCCAGTACTTC. Amino acids: CASSRGTGGVPQYF. The chain has TRBV2 and TRBJ2-5; 12 bases map to TRBD1. With V trimmed by 5 bases and J by 9 bases, 7 bases remained unmatched. Germline CDR1 is SNHLY and CDR2 is FYNNEI. The CDR3 has 14 residues.

The J gene is TRBJ2-7, the V gene TRBV6-6, with 13 nucleotides matching TRBD2. Germline V gene lookup returns CDR1 MNHNY and CDR2 SVGAGI (reference sequence). The CDR3 sequence is 14 residues long. V trimming: 5 bases; J trimming: 5 bases; junction bases outside the gene matches: 3. In DNA form, the CDR3 reads TGTGCCAGCAGTCGGACTAGCGGGAGTAACGAGCAGTACTTC. Translating it yields CASSRTSGSNEQYF.

The chain employs TRBV2 and TRBJ2-2; no firm D call. This CDR3 is built from 15 residues. Germline lookup yields CDR1 SNHLY and CDR2 FYNNEI. Between the trimmed V and J ends, which lost 0 bases and 4 bases, there was a span of 9 bases. DNA of the CDR3: TGTGCCAGCAGTGAAGCGCTTCGCCGCACCGGGGAGCTGTTTTTT. Translation: CASSEALRRTGELFF.

The gene calls are TRBV6-1 and TRBJ2-7; no clear D. V lost 3 bases and J 4 bases, leaving 7 bases between the germline ends. The CDR3 sequence is 12 residues long. Germline CDR1 MNHNS, CDR2 SASEGT. CDR3: CASSDYGYEQYF. The CDR3 region has the DNA TGTGCCAGCAGTGATTACGGATACGAGCAGTACTTC.

This chain connects TRBV4-1 to TRBJ1-2; 12 nucleotides match TRBD1. The ends lost 5 bases at V and 4 bases at J; junction bases unmatched: 14. Germline lookup yields CDR1 MGHRA and CDR2 YSYEKL. The CDR3 has 18 amino acids. The CDR3 loop is CASSLKPGQGAIGYGYTF. In nucleotides, the CDR3 is TGCGCCAGCAGCTTAAAACCGGGACAGGGGGCAATCGGCTATGGCTACACCTTC.

This chain connects TRBV5-4 to TRBJ2-1; possible D gene TRBD1, 6 bases. CDR1 and CDR2 (germline): SGHNT, YYREEE (reference sequence). The CDR3 loop spans 16 amino acids. V lost 4 bases and J lost 0, with 14 bases in between. The CDR3 protein is CASSPQGLSSYNEQFF. In DNA form, the CDR3 reads TGTGCCAGCAGCCCGCAGGGGCTTAGCTCCTACAATGAGCAGTTCTTC.

The CDR3 nucleotides are TGCGCCAGCAGCTTTCCCGGGAGCTCGAGGACCGGGGAGCTGTTTTTT. Translated, it gives CASSFPGSSRTGELFF. J is TRBJ2-2 and V is TRBV5-1; D may be TRBD2 (6 bases). The CDR3 contains 16 residues. Germline assignment: CDR1 SGHRS and CDR2 YFSETQ. V gave up 2 bases and J gave up 5 bases, with 16 bases separating them.

The chain links TRBV18 to TRBJ1-2; perhaps TRBD1 as D (6 bases). V was clipped by 0 bases and J by 4 bases, with 12 bases between them. The CDR3 is 15 amino acids. Germline V gene lookup returns CDR1 KGHSH and CDR2 LQKENI. CDR3 residues: CASSPPAGQLYGYTF. The CDR3 nucleotides read TGTGCCAGCTCACCACCCGCCGGACAGCTCTATGGCTACACCTTC.